These 14 T cell receptor beta chains originate from one sample sequenced in a study of T cell repertoires in cytomegalovirus infection. MiXCR, run by TCRdb on the reads, gives a single entry per CDR3 protein. The sample lists about 490,000 distinct CDR3 sequences, more than 15% occurring once. Sequenced material: CD8+ T cells from PBMCs. These receptors all stem from a human donor in good health (CMV status not recorded). Some clones in this sample may be carry-over from other donors' samples.

The chain has TRBV12-3 or TRBV12-4 and TRBJ2-5; 12 nucleotides line up with TRBD2. J gave up 6 bases and V 5 bases, and 10 bases lay outside the gene matches. There are 16 residues in the CDR3. CDR3 amino acids: CASSLSSGGALKTQYF. DNA for the CDR3: TGTGCCAGCAGTCTCTCTAGCGGGGGGGCGTTAAAGACCCAGTACTTC.

CDR3 residues: CASSYSNRADTQYF. The CDR3, as DNA: TGTGCCAGCAGTTACTCTAACAGAGCAGATACGCAGTATTTT. The rearrangement uses TRBV6-6 and TRBJ2-3, with unresolved D. V shed 0 bases and J shed 4 bases, with 8 bases lying between them. This CDR3 region has 14 residues. Germline CDR1 and CDR2: MNHNY and SVGAGI (reference sequence).

This clonotype was counted at least ten times. The chain has TRBV27 and TRBJ2-6; D gene ambiguous. Trimming stripped 6 bases from V and 0 bases from J, with 18 bases between. The CDR3 extends over 18 amino acids. Germline CDR1 reads MNHEY; CDR2 reads SMNVEV (reference sequence). This CDR3 is CASRPTVYRDSGANVLTF. Here the CDR3 DNA reads TGTGCCAGCAGACCCACAGTTTATCGAGACTCTGGGGCCAACGTCCTGACTTTC. The full variable domain, in which reference TRBV27 and TRBJ2-6 provide the parts outside the CDR3, is EAQVTQNPRYLITVTGKKLTVTCSQNMNHEYMSWYRQDPGLGLRQIYYSMNVEVTDKGDVPEGYKVSRKEKRNFPLILESPSPNQTSLYFCASRPTVYRDSGANVLTFGAGSRLTVL.

This clonotype occurred many times. The V call is TRBV9, the J call TRBJ1-4; a possible D gene is TRBD1 (6 bases). Germline loops: CDR1 SGDLS, CDR2 YYNGEE. There are 14 residues in the CDR3. V lost 7 bases and J 5 bases, leaving 15 bases between the germline ends. For the CDR3, the DNA is TGTGCCAGCGGCAAAGGGGGGTTGAATGAAAAACTGTTTTTT. Its translation is CASGKGGLNEKLFF.

At least ten counts were recorded for this clonotype. The gene calls are TRBV6-5 and TRBJ2-7; the D gene is possibly TRBD1 (5 bases). This CDR3 has 14 residues. CDR1 MNHEY and CDR2 SVGAGI come from the germline V gene. Deletions cut 0 bases from V and 2 bases from J, with 8 bases between. Here the CDR3 DNA reads TGTGCCAGCAGTTACTCGAGACAGCCCTACGAGCAGTACTTC. Translation: CASSYSRQPYEQYF.

This clonotype was observed at least ten times. The chain joins TRBV6-1 to TRBJ2-4; 12 nucleotides agree with TRBD1. The junction had 15 bases not matched to a gene; V was cut back by 6 bases and J by 0 bases. CDR1 and CDR2 from the germline V gene are MNHNS and SASEGT. This CDR3 contains 20 residues. CDR3 nucleotides: TGTGCCAGCAGCTCCGGGACAGGGGGCCGCGGGGGTCTAGCCAAAAACATTCAGTACTTC. Its protein product is CASSSGTGGRGGLAKNIQYF.

The genes are TRBV29-1 and TRBJ1-1, with D tentatively TRBD1 (6 bases). Germline loops: CDR1 SQVTM, CDR2 ANQGSEA. Trimming pared 4 bases from V and 7 bases from J, leaving 13 bases between. The CDR3 sequence is 12 residues long. CDR3 nucleotides: TGCAGCGTTGTAGAGACAGGCCTTGAAGCTTTCTTT. It yields the protein CSVVETGLEAFF.

This clonotype was seen at least ten times. The chain combines TRBV6-1 with TRBJ2-4; 8 bases fit TRBD1. The length of the CDR3 is 15 residues. V gave up 1 base and J gave up 7 bases; unmatched junction bases: 6. From germline, CDR1 is MNHNS and CDR2 SASEGT. The CDR3 DNA follows: TGTGCCAGCAGTGAAGAGCAGGGGGCTTGGAACATTCAGTACTTC. This gives the protein CASSEEQGAWNIQYF.

This clonotype was detected many times. This chain joins TRBV7-9 and TRBJ2-3; D might be TRBD1 or TRBD2, each matching 5 bases. V lost 5 bases to trimming and J lost 4 bases, with 13 bases between them. Looked up from germline, CDR1 is SEHNR and CDR2 is FQNEAQ (reference sequence). CDR3 length: 14 amino acids. The CDR3: CASSHEGRADTQYF. The DNA of the CDR3 is TGTGCCAGCAGCCACGAGGGGCGAGCAGATACGCAGTATTTT.

With regard to this clonotype: This may stem from a read error, because a much larger clone lies one nucleotide away. The rearrangement links TRBV19 to TRBJ1-6; D gene ambiguous. CDR1 and CDR2 (germline): LNHDA, SQIVND (reference sequence). The CDR3 has 14 residues. This chain's CDR3 is CASNGGRTNSPLRF. CDR3 DNA: TGTGCCAGTAACGGTGGGAGGACTAATTCACCCCTCCGCTTT.

This clonotype was observed at least ten times. The V call is TRBV6-1, the J call TRBJ2-1, with 8 bases fitting TRBD2. This CDR3 has 15 residues. The V gene end was trimmed by 7 bases and the J gene end by 4 bases; junction bases not matched to a gene: 9. Germline-derived CDR1 and CDR2 are MNHNS and SASEGT. The CDR3 reads CASTRREDPYNEQFF. The CDR3 DNA reads TGTGCCAGCACGAGGCGGGAGGACCCATACAATGAGCAGTTCTTC.

This chain links TRBV12-3 or TRBV12-4 with TRBJ2-3; no clear D. The CDR3 runs 13 residues. V gave up 1 base and J gave up 4 bases, with 6 bases separating them. The CDR3 nucleotides read TGTGCCAGCAGTTTAGTTCCCCCAGATACGCAGTATTTT. Its translation is CASSLVPPDTQYF.

This clonotype was observed a handful of times. The rearrangement uses TRBV9 and TRBJ1-1; 8 nucleotides align to TRBD1. Germline CDR1 is SGDLS and CDR2 is YYNGEE. This CDR3 contains 13 residues. The trim removed 5 bases at V and 3 bases at J, leaving 3 bases unmatched. CDR3 loop: CASRSQGDTEAFF. CDR3 sequence (DNA): TGTGCCAGCAGATCACAGGGGGACACTGAAGCTTTCTTT.

This clonotype was observed a few times. The V and J genes are TRBV11-3 and TRBJ2-1, with 9 bases matching TRBD1. This CDR3 is built from 14 residues. V lost 5 bases and J lost 8; bases outside the gene matches: 7. Germline V gives CDR1 SGHNT, CDR2 YENEEA. The CDR3 DNA reads as TGTGCCAGCAGCACCCAACAGGGGGCCGATGAGCAGTTCTTC. Translated: CASSTQQGADEQFF.